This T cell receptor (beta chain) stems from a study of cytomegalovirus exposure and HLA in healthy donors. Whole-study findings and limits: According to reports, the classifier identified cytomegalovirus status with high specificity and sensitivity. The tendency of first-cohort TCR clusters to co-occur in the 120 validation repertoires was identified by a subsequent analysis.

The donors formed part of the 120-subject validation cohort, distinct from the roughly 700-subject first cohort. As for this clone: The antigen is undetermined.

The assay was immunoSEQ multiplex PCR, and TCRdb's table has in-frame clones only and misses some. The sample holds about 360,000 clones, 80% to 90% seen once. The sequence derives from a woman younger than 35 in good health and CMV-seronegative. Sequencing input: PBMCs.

CDR3 amino acids: CASSHTGDAFF. The CDR3 DNA reads as TGTGCCAGCAGCCATACAGGGGATGCTTTCTTT. The genes are TRBV6-5 and TRBJ1-1; 7 nucleotides agree with TRBD1. The germline CDR1 and CDR2 sequences are MNHEY and SVGAGI. The CDR3 length is 11 residues. J was trimmed by 11 bases and V by 6 bases; bases with no gene match: 6.